The clone carrying this T cell receptor beta chain appeared a few times. Its antigen is unidentified. This sample was included in a study of naive and memory T cell subsets. An equimolar mix of two oligonucleotides served as the beta constant-region primer for TRBC1 and TRBC2. Nested alpha and beta constant-region primers with the SP2 primer drove four PCR rounds on ligated cDNA. In TCRdb, the UMI-ligation and nested PCR reads were re-called with MiXCR into one record per CDR3 protein. The sample shows 150,000 or so distinct CDR3 sequences, roughly 20% of them seen only once. The CDR3 runs to 14 residues. V lost 1 base and J 1 base, leaving 8 bases between the germline ends. CDR1 and CDR2 (germline): DFQATT, SNEGSKA (reference sequence). Overall study results and limits: Naive repertoires, especially CD8, held a few larger clonotypes, possibly memory cells re-expressing CD45RA.

Sequential positive selection took CD4 T cells first, then CD8 T cells. The receptor was derived from a human donor in good health. This chain joins TRBV20-1 and TRBJ2-1; maybe TRBD2 (5 bases). The sequencing input was naive CD4+ T cells from blood. In DNA form, the CDR3 reads TGCAGTGCTAGAGTTCTAGCTTCCTACAATGAGCAGTTCTTC. Its protein is CSARVLASYNEQFF.